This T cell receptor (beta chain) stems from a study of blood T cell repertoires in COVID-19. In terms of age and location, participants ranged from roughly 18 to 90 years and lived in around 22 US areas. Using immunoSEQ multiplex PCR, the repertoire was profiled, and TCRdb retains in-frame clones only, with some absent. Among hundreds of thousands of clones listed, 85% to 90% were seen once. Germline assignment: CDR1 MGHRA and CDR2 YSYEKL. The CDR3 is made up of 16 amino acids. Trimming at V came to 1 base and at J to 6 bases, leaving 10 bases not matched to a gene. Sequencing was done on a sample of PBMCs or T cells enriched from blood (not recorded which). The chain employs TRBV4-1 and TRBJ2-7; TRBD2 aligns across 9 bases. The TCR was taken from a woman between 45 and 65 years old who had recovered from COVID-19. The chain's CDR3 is CASSQGAGGVIFEQYF. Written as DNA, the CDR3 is TGCGCCAGCAGCCAAGGAGCGGGAGGCGTGATTTTCGAGCAGTACTTC.